The rows below give T cell receptor beta chains drawn from one sample of a study of CD8+CD57+ T cells in acquired aplastic anemia. TCRdb redid the calling of the reads with MiXCR, one entry per CDR3 protein. Among roughly 80,000 distinct CDR3 sequences listed, about 70% were seen once. Material: sorted CD4+, CD8+, or CD8+CD57+ T cells (not recorded which) from PBMCs. The receptors were sampled from a human donor with aplastic anemia. Each CDR3 is given with its conserved first and last residue. Each record gives: clone size, J gene, V gene, D gene, CDR3 protein, CDR3 DNA. D genes are given only for firm matches. For some rows the clone size is stated as once, few or many, or as a class when expanded; others skip it.

>few|TRBJ2-7|TRBV2|.
CASSVRVRTYEQYF
TGTGCCAGCAGTGTCAGAGTCAGGACCTACGAGCAGTACTTC
>.|TRBJ1-6|TRBV20-1|.
CSARVTAGESPLHF
TGCAGTGCTAGAGTGACAGCCGGGGAATCACCCCTCCACTTT
>.|TRBJ1-4|TRBV2|.
CASSGNRNEKLFF
TGTGCCAGCAGCGGTAACCGTAATGAAAAACTGTTTTTT
>few|TRBJ2-2|TRBV15|TRBD2
CATSSVAGSGSGGELFF
TGTGCCACCAGCAGTGTGGCGGGGAGCGGGAGTGGCGGGGAGCTGTTTTTT
>many|TRBJ2-7|TRBV4-2|.
CASSSGYEQYF
TGTGCCAGCAGCTCCGGCTACGAGCAGTACTTC
>.|TRBJ2-5|TRBV10-3|.
CAISEGTWTEQETQYF
TGTGCCATCAGTGAGGGCACATGGACAGAGCAAGAGACCCAGTACTTC
>few|TRBJ2-7|TRBV7-9|TRBD2
CASRLGGEYEQYF
TGTGCCAGCAGACTCGGGGGGGAATACGAGCAGTACTTC
>many|TRBJ2-7|TRBV2|.
CASSEYQSSDVQYYEQYF
TGTGCCAGCAGTGAATACCAGAGCAGTGATGTCCAGTATTACGAGCAGTACTTC
>.|TRBJ2-5|TRBV15|TRBD1
CATSGYRDSLQETQYF
TGTGCCACCAGCGGCTACCGGGACAGCTTACAAGAGACCCAGTACTTC
>.|TRBJ2-7|TRBV5-4|TRBD1
CASSLGDREYEQCF
TGTGCCAGCAGCTTGGGGGACAGGGAATACGAGCAGTGCTTC
>.|TRBJ2-1|TRBV7-9|.
CASRTGTPMQFF
TGTGCCAGCAGGACCGGGACACCTATGCAGTTCTTC
>.|TRBJ1-2|TRBV19|.
CASSIGRGNGYTF
TGTGCCAGTAGTATTGGTCGGGGGAATGGCTACACCTTC
>.|TRBJ1-1|TRBV10-3|TRBD1
CASKGGMFSEAFF
TGTGCCAGTAAAGGGGGCATGTTTAGTGAAGCTTTCTTT
>.|TRBJ1-1|TRBV2|.
CASTGIAGRTEAFF
TGTGCCAGCACGGGCATTGCAGGGAGGACTGAAGCTTTCTTT
>few|TRBJ2-7|TRBV7-9|.
CASSSISTSEQYF
TGTGCCAGCAGCTCAATATCCACCTCCGAGCAGTACTTC
>.|TRBJ1-6|TRBV2|.
CASSLEDSYNSPLHF
TGTGCCAGCAGTCTTGAGGACTCCTATAATTCACCCCTCCACTTT
>.|TRBJ1-5|TRBV19|.
CASAGYGNQPQHF
TGTGCCAGCGCAGGGTATGGCAATCAGCCCCAGCATTTT
>.|TRBJ2-3|TRBV19|.
CASGSGKSTDTQYF
TGTGCCAGTGGTAGCGGAAAGAGCACAGATACGCAGTATTTT
>.|TRBJ1-5|TRBV7-8|.
CASRSSGGQPQHF
TGTGCCAGCAGATCCTCAGGAGGTCAGCCCCAGCATTTT
>.|TRBJ2-7|TRBV15|TRBD2
CATSRDFSGRVGYEQYF
TGTGCCACCAGCAGAGATTTTAGCGGGAGAGTGGGCTACGAGCAGTACTTC
>.|TRBJ1-2|TRBV19|.
CASTEQVGMSYGYTF
TGTGCCAGTACGGAACAGGTGGGAATGAGCTATGGCTACACCTTC
>once|TRBJ1-2|TRBV4-2|TRBD1
CASSVPGQELTNYGYTF
TGTGCCAGCAGCGTACCGGGACAGGAGCTCACTAACTATGGCTACACCTTC
>few|TRBJ1-2|TRBV10-3|.
CAISEVQLGNYGYTF
TGTGCCATCAGTGAGGTACAGCTTGGTAACTATGGCTACACCTTC
>few|TRBJ2-1|TRBV19|TRBD2
CASSIAAGGYNEQFF
TGTGCCAGTAGTATAGCAGCGGGAGGCTACAATGAGCAGTTCTTC
>.|TRBJ2-4|TRBV15|TRBD2
CATSRDVVGLAGVYPNIQYF
TGTGCCACCAGCAGAGATGTCGTTGGGCTAGCGGGAGTCTACCCAAACATTCAGTACTTC
>.|TRBJ1-1|TRBV10-3|.
CAISETGLNTGAFF
TGTGCCATCAGTGAGACAGGCTTGAACACTGGAGCTTTCTTT
>few|TRBJ1-5|TRBV11-1|.
CASSHESRVSNQPQHF
TGTGCCAGCAGCCATGAGTCCCGGGTAAGCAATCAGCCCCAGCATTTT
>.|TRBJ2-5|TRBV5-4|.
CASSLYGRAETQYF
TGCGCCAGCAGCTTGTACGGCAGAGCGGAGACCCAGTACTTC
>.|TRBJ1-2|TRBV19|TRBD1
CASSIWQGDGYTF
TGCGCCAGTAGTATATGGCAGGGGGATGGCTACACCTTC
>.|TRBJ2-7|TRBV24-1|.
CATSDLQESRRYYEQYF
TGTGCCACCAGTGATTTGCAGGAAAGCAGGCGCTACTACGAGCAGTACTTC
>.|TRBJ2-7|TRBV7-9|.
CASSLELPYEQYF
TGTGCCAGCAGCTTAGAGCTCCCCTACGAGCAGTACTTC
>many|TRBJ2-1|TRBV18|TRBD1
CASSPIGTGSRNEQFF
TGTGCCAGCTCACCAATAGGGACAGGAAGTCGCAATGAGCAGTTCTTC
>once|TRBJ2-1|TRBV7-9|.
CASVGRVWNEQFF
TGTGCCAGCGTGGGCAGGGTCTGGAATGAGCAGTTCTTC
>.|TRBJ1-4|TRBV20-1|.
CSALGPSREKLFF
TGCAGTGCTCTGGGCCCCTCTAGGGAAAAACTGTTTTTT
>.|TRBJ1-2|TRBV19|TRBD1
CASSRDRGNYGYTF
TGTGCCAGTAGTCGGGACAGGGGGAACTATGGCTACACCTTC
>.|TRBJ1-6|TRBV20-1|.
CSASRQAGDSPLHF
TGCAGTGCTAGCCGACAGGCTGGGGATTCACCCCTCCACTTT
>.|TRBJ1-3|TRBV7-2|.
CASSLDTGNTIYF
TGTGCCAGCAGCTTAGATACAGGGAACACCATATATTTT
>.|TRBJ2-6|TRBV2|.
CASVRLSGANVLTF
TGTGCCAGCGTCAGACTCTCTGGGGCCAACGTCCTGACTTTC
>.|TRBJ2-7|TRBV29-1|.
CSVAGDENSYEQYF
TGCAGCGTTGCGGGCGACGAGAACTCCTACGAGCAGTACTTC
>once|TRBJ2-7|TRBV29-1|TRBD2
CSVLSGGAYEQYF
TGCAGCGTGTTAAGCGGGGGGGCCTACGAGCAGTACTTC
>.|TRBJ2-5|TRBV20-1|TRBD2
CSARPWSSSGSETQYF
TGCAGTGCTAGACCCTGGTCGTCTAGCGGGAGTGAGACCCAGTACTTC